The sequence of this TCR beta chain was determined in a study of cytomegalovirus exposure and HLA in healthy donors. The PCR contained 60 Vbeta and 13 Jbeta primers. Generated by immunoSEQ multiplex PCR, the TCRdb table keeps only in-frame clones and is missing some. This sample yields 70,000 to 95,000 clones, of which roughly 81% are seen a single time; 1.9% belongs to the top ten. Details on this clone: The sample carries other DNA sequences with the same CDR3.

This TCR was recovered from a young woman in good health and CMV-seronegative. Sequenced material: PBMCs.

This chain's CDR3 is CSVYRGRETQYF. CDR3 nucleotides: TGCAGCGTCTACAGGGGGCGAGAGACCCAGTACTTC. This sequence joins TRBV29-1 and TRBJ2-5; TRBD1 matches 9 bases. The V and J ends lost 6 bases and 4 bases, in that order; junction bases with no gene match: 3. CDR1 is SQVTM, CDR2 ANQGSEA, per germline. The CDR3 spans 12 residues.